A selection of T cell receptor beta chains follows, all from one sample in a study of human T cells and chemical hapten exposure. TCRdb reanalysed the RACE reads using MiXCR and keeps one entry per CDR3 protein. In the table there are approximately 60,000 distinct CDR3 sequences, more than 8% of which are singletons. The sample in question was whole blood, obtained in connection with sensitization to the hapten diphenylcyclopropenone (DPC). The receptors were gathered from a man aged 35-49 years with alopecia areata. Some clones in this sample may be carry-over from other donors' samples. The CDR3 runs from the conserved cysteine through the conserved F or W. A D gene is named only where the DNA matches it firmly. Where a row states a size, it is once, few, many or the class of an expanded clone; other rows omit it.

j_call,clone_size,d_call,v_call,cdr3_nt,cdr3_aa
TRBJ1-1,many,.,TRBV4-1,TGCGCCAGCGACGACACAGGTTTTTCCACTGAAGCTTTCTTT,CASDDTGFSTEAFF
TRBJ2-7,.,TRBD2,TRBV20-1,TGCAGTGCTCCCCGACTGGGCGGGAGAAATTCCTACGAGCAGTACTTC,CSAPRLGGRNSYEQYF
TRBJ2-7,many,TRBD2,TRBV5-1,TGCGCCAGCAGAGCTGATGCCGGGGGGACCTACGAGCAGTACTTC,CASRADAGGTYEQYF
TRBJ2-4,few,.,TRBV28,TGTGCCAGCATTTCCGGACCCATTCAGTACTTC,CASISGPIQYF
TRBJ2-3,many,.,TRBV12-3/TRBV12-4,TGTGCCAGCAGTTTAGGGGATACGCAGTATTTT,CASSLGDTQYF
TRBJ2-7,few,.,TRBV21-1,TGTGCCAGCTTGACAAGGGAGCAGTACTTC,CASLTREQYF
TRBJ2-1,few,TRBD2,TRBV12-3/TRBV12-4,TGTGCCAGCAGTCCCCCGGTTAGCGGGAGGGCCACTGAGCAGTTCTTC,CASSPPVSGRATEQFF
TRBJ2-7,many,.,TRBV2,TGTGCCAGCAGCCCGGGACATTACCCCTACGAGCAGTACTTC,CASSPGHYPYEQYF
TRBJ2-5,few,TRBD2,TRBV11-2,TGTGCCAGCAGCTACGGGCTAGCGGAAGAGACCCAGTACTTC,CASSYGLAEETQYF
TRBJ2-7,few,TRBD2,TRBV19,TGTGCCAGTAGTACTTCGCTAGCGGGAGGACCCTACGAGCAGTACTTC,CASSTSLAGGPYEQYF
TRBJ2-7,.,.,TRBV6-2/TRBV6-3,TGTGCCAGCAGTTACTTTGCGAGCAAGACGGAGTACGAGCAGTACTTC,CASSYFASKTEYEQYF
TRBJ1-3,many,TRBD1,TRBV28,TGTGCCAGCAGTTTTCTTGGGACAGGGACTGGAAACACCATATATTTT,CASSFLGTGTGNTIYF
TRBJ1-5,once,TRBD1,TRBV20-1,TGCAGTGCCCCAAAAGGGGACAGGTCCAATCAGCCCCAGCATTTT,CSAPKGDRSNQPQHF
TRBJ2-5,many,TRBD2,TRBV7-2,TGTGCCAGCAGCTTAGGATCAGGGACTAAGTCCCAGTACTTC,CASSLGSGTKSQYF
TRBJ1-4,many,.,TRBV28,TGTGCCAGCAGTTTATGGGCAGTAGGTGAAAAACTGTTTTTT,CASSLWAVGEKLFF
TRBJ2-6,few,.,TRBV28,TGTGCCAGCAGTTCCCGAATTGGGGCCAACGTCCTGACTTTC,CASSSRIGANVLTF
TRBJ2-3,.,TRBD1,TRBV12-3/TRBV12-4,TGTGCCAGCAAGATGGGCGGGACAGGAGATACGCAGTATTTT,CASKMGGTGDTQYF
TRBJ1-3,few,.,TRBV9,TGTGCCAGCAGCCCTCATCCTCCCAAGGCTGGAAACACCATATATTTT,CASSPHPPKAGNTIYF
TRBJ2-7,.,TRBD2,TRBV7-2,TGTGCCAGCAGCTTAGGGACTAGCGGGAGTTCTGGGCAGTACTTC,CASSLGTSGSSGQYF
TRBJ1-1,many,.,TRBV4-3,TGCGCCAGCAGCCAGGGGAGAGTGGTCAGAGAGGAAAACACTGAAGCTTTCTTT,CASSQGRVVREENTEAFF
TRBJ2-1,many,.,TRBV7-9,TGTGCCAGCAGCTTCACGTCCTACAATGAGCAGTTCTTC,CASSFTSYNEQFF
TRBJ1-1,many,.,TRBV2,TGTGCCAGCGAAGGGTACAGGGAAGCTTTCTTT,CASEGYREAFF
TRBJ2-7,.,.,TRBV27,TGTGCCCTCCTAGGAGGGACAAATACCTACGAGCAGTACTTC,CALLGGTNTYEQYF
TRBJ2-3,many,.,TRBV18,TGTGCCAGCTCACCACCTGCAGGAACAGATACGCAGTATTTT,CASSPPAGTDTQYF
TRBJ1-5,.,.,TRBV7-8,TGTGCCAGCAGCTTCGCCCCGGGGAGAGCTGATCAGCCCCAGCATTTT,CASSFAPGRADQPQHF
TRBJ2-2,.,TRBD1,TRBV15,TGTGCCACCAGCAAGGCCGGGACAGGGGGCCAGACCGGGGAGCTGTTTTTT,CATSKAGTGGQTGELFF
TRBJ1-2,few,.,TRBV25-1,TGTGCCAGCAGTGAAGTATACTATTCCTATGGCTACACCTTC,CASSEVYYSYGYTF
TRBJ2-3,many,.,TRBV20-1,TGCAGTGCCCCGGACATTCGGACCACAGATACGCAGTATTTT,CSAPDIRTTDTQYF
TRBJ2-2,.,.,TRBV10-3,TGTGCCACCACCTCGGGTAGCCCCGGGGAGCTGTTTTTT,CATTSGSPGELFF
TRBJ1-4,many,.,TRBV7-6,TGTGCCAGCAGCCGCGGAGACCTTAATGAAAAACTGTTTTTT,CASSRGDLNEKLFF
TRBJ1-2,few,TRBD1,TRBV28,TGTGCCAGCAGTTCACAGGGGGCCAACTATGGCTACACCTTC,CASSSQGANYGYTF
TRBJ1-5,few,.,TRBV20-1,TGCAGTGCTGCTCGCTATGGGGATAGCAATCAGCCCCAGCATTTT,CSAARYGDSNQPQHF
TRBJ2-5,many,.,TRBV20-1,TGCAGTGCTAGAGACGGGGGAAAGTTCCAAGAGACCCAGTACTTC,CSARDGGKFQETQYF
TRBJ1-5,few,.,TRBV2,TGTGCCAGCAGTGAAGCGGCGGGACCCCTCGGGAGTCAGCCCCAGCATTTT,CASSEAAGPLGSQPQHF
TRBJ2-1,.,TRBD2,TRBV28,TGTGCCGTTCCAGCCGGGATAGCGGGAGCTCATGAGCAGTTCTTC,CAVPAGIAGAHEQFF
TRBJ2-1,many,TRBD2,TRBV20-1,TGCAGTGCCACGAACGCGGGCAGCGGGAATGTGAATGAGCAGTTCTTC,CSATNAGSGNVNEQFF
TRBJ2-2,few,TRBD2,TRBV9,TGTGCCAGCAGCGTAGCTAGCGGAGCCGGGGAGCTGTTTTTT,CASSVASGAGELFF
TRBJ2-7,few,.,TRBV20-1,TGCAGTGCTGATCGATCCTACGAGCAGTACTTC,CSADRSYEQYF
TRBJ2-7,.,TRBD2,TRBV2,TGTGCCAGCAGTACGGGACTAAGATACGAGCAGTACTTC,CASSTGLRYEQYF
TRBJ2-5,.,.,TRBV11-2,TGTGCCAGCAGCTTTTGGGGGGCGCGGGAGACCCAGTACTTC,CASSFWGARETQYF
TRBJ2-7,many,.,TRBV28,TGTGCCTCCAGGAAGACAGGTCGCGACGAGCAGTACTTC,CASRKTGRDEQYF
TRBJ1-2,.,.,TRBV14,TGTGCCAGCAGCCAGGGAAACTATGGCTACACCTTC,CASSQGNYGYTF
TRBJ2-1,many,TRBD2,TRBV20-1,TGCAGTGCTAGACCCCCCGGGACTAGCAATGAGCAGTTCTTC,CSARPPGTSNEQFF
TRBJ2-7,few,TRBD1,TRBV4-3,TGCGCCAGCAGCTCCCGGACAGGGCCCTACGAGCAGTACTTC,CASSSRTGPYEQYF
TRBJ2-7,many,.,TRBV9,TGTGCCAGCAGCGTAGCAGCGTCTAGCTACGAGCAGTACTTC,CASSVAASSYEQYF
TRBJ1-1,.,TRBD1,TRBV7-2,TGTGCCAGCAGCTTAGCGCCTTTAGGAACAGGGGGCCTCATGAACACTGAAGCTTTCTTT,CASSLAPLGTGGLMNTEAFF
TRBJ2-1,few,.,TRBV24-1,TGTGCCACCGAGCCCTCCCCAGGGGAGGGTTCCTACAATGAGCAGTTCTTC,CATEPSPGEGSYNEQFF
TRBJ2-5,.,TRBD2,TRBV20-1,TGCAGTGCTAGAGTAGCGGGAGAGGGAGAGACCCAGTACTTC,CSARVAGEGETQYF
TRBJ2-4,.,.,TRBV6-6,TGTGCCAGCAGTTACTTGGGGACAGCCAAAAACATTCAGTACTTC,CASSYLGTAKNIQYF